This T cell receptor beta chain was recovered during a study of T cell repertoires in cytomegalovirus infection. For the study at large: A matching HLA type, together with CMV infection, was signaled by public TCR beta signatures.

Germline CDR1 and CDR2: LNHDA and SQIVND (reference sequence). The CDR3 totals 16 residues. Unmatched junction bases numbered 13, after V lost 6 bases and J lost 5 bases. In this sample, this clonotype turned up a few times. Its specificity is unknown. TCRdb passed the reads through MiXCR, listing each CDR3 protein once. This table has fewer than 550,000 distinct CDR3 sequences, 16% appearing once. Study conclusions and caveats: Carriers of CMV and the relevant HLA type were discriminated by public TCR beta frequency. It was HLA-C-restricted CMV-specific TCR beta clonotypes that dominated the response ex vivo.

The receptor comes from a human donor in good health (CMV status not recorded). Some clones in this sample may be carry-over from other donors' samples. The V and J genes are TRBV19 and TRBJ1-5, with TRBD1 matching over 7 bases. The sequencing sample was made of CD8+ T cells from PBMCs. CDR3 in amino acids: CASSINHRGYHQPQHF. The CDR3 DNA reads TGTGCCAGTAGCATAAACCACAGGGGATACCATCAGCCCCAGCATTTT.